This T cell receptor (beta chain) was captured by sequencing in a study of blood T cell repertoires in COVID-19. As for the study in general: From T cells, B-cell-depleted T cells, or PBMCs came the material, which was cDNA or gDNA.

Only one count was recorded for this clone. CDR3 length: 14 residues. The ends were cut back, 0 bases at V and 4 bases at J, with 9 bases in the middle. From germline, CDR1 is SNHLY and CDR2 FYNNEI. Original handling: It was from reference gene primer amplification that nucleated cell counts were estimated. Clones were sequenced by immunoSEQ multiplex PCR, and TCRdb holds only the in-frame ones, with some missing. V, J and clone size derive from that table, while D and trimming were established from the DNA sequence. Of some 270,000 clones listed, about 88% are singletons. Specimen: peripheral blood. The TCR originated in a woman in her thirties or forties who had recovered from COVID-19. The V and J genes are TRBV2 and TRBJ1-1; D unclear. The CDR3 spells CASSEAQRGTEAFF. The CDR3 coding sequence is TGTGCCAGCAGTGAAGCGCAAAGAGGCACTGAAGCTTTCTTT.